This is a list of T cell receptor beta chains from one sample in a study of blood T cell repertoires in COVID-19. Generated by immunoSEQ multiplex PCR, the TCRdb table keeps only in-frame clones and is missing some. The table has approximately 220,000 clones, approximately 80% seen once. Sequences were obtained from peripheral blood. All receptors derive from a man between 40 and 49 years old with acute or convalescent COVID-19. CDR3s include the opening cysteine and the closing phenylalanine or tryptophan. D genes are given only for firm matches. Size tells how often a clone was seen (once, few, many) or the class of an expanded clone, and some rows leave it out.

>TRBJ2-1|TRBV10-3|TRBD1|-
TGTGCCATCAGTCGACAGGGGAACAATGAGCAGTTCTTC
CAISRQGNNEQFF
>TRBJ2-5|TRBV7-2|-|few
TGTGCCAGCAGCGCAGGGGAAAAAGAGACCCAGTACTTC
CASSAGEKETQYF
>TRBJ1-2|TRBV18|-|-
TGTGCCAGCTCACCAGATGGCAGGGGCGACGGTGGCTACACCTTC
CASSPDGRGDGGYTF
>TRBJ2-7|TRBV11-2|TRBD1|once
TGTGCCAGCAGCCGGACAGGACCCTACGAGCAGTACTTC
CASSRTGPYEQYF
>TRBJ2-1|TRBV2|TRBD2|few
TGTGCCAGCAGTGCGGAGGTAGCGGGGTACAATGAGCAGTTCTTC
CASSAEVAGYNEQFF
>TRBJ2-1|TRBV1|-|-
TGCACCAGCAGCCAAGATTGGGTGGCGGGAGGGCCTTTCAATGAGCAGTTCTTC
CTSSQDWVAGGPFNEQFF
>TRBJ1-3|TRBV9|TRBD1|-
TGTGCCAGCAGCGGGCCGTCGGTCAGGGGGCATTCCTCTGGAAACACCATATATTTT
CASSGPSVRGHSSGNTIYF
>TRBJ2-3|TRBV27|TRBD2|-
TGTGCCAGCAGCATCGGACTAGCGGGATCCACAGATACGCAGTATTTT
CASSIGLAGSTDTQYF
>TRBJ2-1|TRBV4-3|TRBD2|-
TGCGCCAGCAGCCAAGACTGGGTGACCAGCGGGAGGATGGATGAGCAGTTCTTC
CASSQDWVTSGRMDEQFF
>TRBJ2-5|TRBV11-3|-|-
TGTGCCAGCAGTTCCAGCGAGGGAGAGACCCAGTACTTC
CASSSSEGETQYF
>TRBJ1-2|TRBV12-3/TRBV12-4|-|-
TGTGCCAGCAGCCCCTCGGGGAACTATGGCTACACCTTC
CASSPSGNYGYTF
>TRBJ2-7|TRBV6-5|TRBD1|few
TGTGCCAGCAGCCCAGGGGGCTACGAGCAGTACTTC
CASSPGGYEQYF
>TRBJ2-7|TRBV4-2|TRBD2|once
TGTGCCAGCAGCCAAGATATCGGGGTAGCGGGAGTTACTTCTTACGAGCAGTACTTC
CASSQDIGVAGVTSYEQYF
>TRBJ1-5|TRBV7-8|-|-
TGTGCCAGCAGCCCCGGGACAAGCAATCAGCCCCAGCATTTT
CASSPGTSNQPQHF
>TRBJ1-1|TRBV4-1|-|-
TGCGCCAGCAGCCAACTGCCCTCGGTCGGTATGAACACTGAAGCTTTCTTT
CASSQLPSVGMNTEAFF
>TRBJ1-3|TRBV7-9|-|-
TGTGCCAGCAGCTTTCGGGGGAGGGGAAACACCATATATTTT
CASSFRGRGNTIYF
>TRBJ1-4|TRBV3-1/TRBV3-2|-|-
TGTGCCAGCAGCCAAGCGCAGGGCAATGAAAAACTGTTTTTT
CASSQAQGNEKLFF
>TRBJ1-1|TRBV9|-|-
TGTGCCAGCAGCGTAGTGTCAGGACAGCCAGCTTTCTTT
CASSVVSGQPAFF
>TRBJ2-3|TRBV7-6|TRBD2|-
TGTGCCAGCAGCCATACTAGCGGTCCAGATACGCAGTATTTT
CASSHTSGPDTQYF
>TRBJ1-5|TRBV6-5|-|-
TGTGCCAGCAGTTACTCGGCGGATCAGCCCCAGCATTTT
CASSYSADQPQHF
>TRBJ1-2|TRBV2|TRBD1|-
TGTGCCAGCACCGGGACAGGGATCTATGGCTACACCTTC
CASTGTGIYGYTF
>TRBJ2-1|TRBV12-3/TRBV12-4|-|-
TGTGCCAGCAGTCTAAGCTACAATGAGCAGTTCTTC
CASSLSYNEQFF
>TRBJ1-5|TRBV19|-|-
TGTGCCAGTAGTCAGGGTAGCAATCAGCCCCAGCATTTT
CASSQGSNQPQHF
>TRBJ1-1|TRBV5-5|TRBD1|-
TGTGCCAGCAGCTTGGGGACAGGGTCCCCTTTGGCTTTCTTT
CASSLGTGSPLAFF
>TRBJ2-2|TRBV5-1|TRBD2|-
TGCGCCAGCAGCTTGACCCTAGCGGGAGTGTCCGGGGAGCTGTTTTTT
CASSLTLAGVSGELFF
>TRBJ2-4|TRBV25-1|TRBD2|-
TGTGCCAGCAGTACCGGGACTAGCGGGATAAACATTCAGTACTTC
CASSTGTSGINIQYF
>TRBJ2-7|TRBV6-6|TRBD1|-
TGTGCCAGCAGCCCAAGACAGGGGGCGGCCTACGAGCAGTACTTC
CASSPRQGAAYEQYF
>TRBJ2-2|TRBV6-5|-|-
TGTGCCAGCAGTTATTTCGGGACCGGGGAGCTGTTTTTT
CASSYFGTGELFF
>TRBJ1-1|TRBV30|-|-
TGTGCCTGCAGGGTGAACACTGAAGCTTTCTTT
CACRVNTEAFF
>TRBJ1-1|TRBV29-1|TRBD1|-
TGCAGCCTTCGGGAGCTACAGGGGGACACTGAAGCTTTCTTT
CSLRELQGDTEAFF
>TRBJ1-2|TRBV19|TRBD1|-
TGTGCCAGTAGTTCCGCGCGGACAGGGACTACAGATGGCTACACCTTC
CASSSARTGTTDGYTF
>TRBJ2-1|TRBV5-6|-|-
TGTGCCAGCAGCGGCGGGAACTACAATGAGCAGTTCTTC
CASSGGNYNEQFF
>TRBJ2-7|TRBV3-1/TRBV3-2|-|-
TGTGCCAGCAGTCCGAGTGGACAGTTCTACGAGCAGTACTTC
CASSPSGQFYEQYF
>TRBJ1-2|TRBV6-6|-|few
TGTGCCAGCAGTTACGGGAAGACAGCTAACTATGGCTACACCTTC
CASSYGKTANYGYTF
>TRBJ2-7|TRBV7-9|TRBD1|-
TGTGCCAGCAGCTTAGGGGACAGGGGCCACTACGAGCAGTACTTC
CASSLGDRGHYEQYF
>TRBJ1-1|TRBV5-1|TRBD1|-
TGCGCCAGCAGCACGACAGGGGGAGGTAGGGCCACTGAAGCTTTCTTT
CASSTTGGGRATEAFF
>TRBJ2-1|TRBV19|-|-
TGTGCCAGTAGCTGGGACTTTCGGAGCTCCTACAATGAGCAGTTCTTC
CASSWDFRSSYNEQFF
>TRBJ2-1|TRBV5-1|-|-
TGCGCCAGCAGCTCAATGGGGGCTAGCAGGAGCAATGAGCAGTTCTTC
CASSSMGASRSNEQFF
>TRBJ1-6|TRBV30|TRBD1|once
TGTGCCTGGAGTGCCTCCAGGGGGCTGAATTCACCCCTCCACTTT
CAWSASRGLNSPLHF
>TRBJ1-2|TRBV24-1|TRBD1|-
TGTGCCACCAACACAGGGGACTATGGCTACACCTTC
CATNTGDYGYTF
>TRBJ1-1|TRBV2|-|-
TGTGCCAGCACTGGGCGCCTCATGAACACTGAAGCTTTCTTT
CASTGRLMNTEAFF
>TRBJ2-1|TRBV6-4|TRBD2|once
TGTGCCAGCAAACCGACTAGCGGTAGCTCCTACAATGAGCAGTTCTTC
CASKPTSGSSYNEQFF
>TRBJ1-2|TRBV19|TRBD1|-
TGTGCCAGTAGTCTCGCCGGGACAGGGGATTATGGCTACACCTTC
CASSLAGTGDYGYTF
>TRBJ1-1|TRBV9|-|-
TGTGCCAGCAGCACCGACACAGGGAACACTGAAGCTTTCTTT
CASSTDTGNTEAFF
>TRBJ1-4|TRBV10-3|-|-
TGTGCCATCAGTGCCGGTCGCCCAACGGCAACTAATGAAAAACTGTTTTTT
CAISAGRPTATNEKLFF
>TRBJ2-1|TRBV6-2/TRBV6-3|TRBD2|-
TGTGCCAGCAGTGCGGGGACTAGCGGGAGCTCCTACAATGAGCAGTTCTTC
CASSAGTSGSSYNEQFF
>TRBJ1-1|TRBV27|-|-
TGTGCCAGCAGTCCAATCCAAACGTTCTACGTCCCGCGGGGAACTGAAGCTTTCTTT
CASSPIQTFYVPRGTEAFF
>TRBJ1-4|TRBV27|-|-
TGTGCCAGCAGTTTTGCGGGGCACCCGGAACTGTTTTTT
CASSFAGHPELFF
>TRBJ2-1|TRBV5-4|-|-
TGTGCCAGCAGCTTGGTAAGGGAGGATGAGCAGTTCTTC
CASSLVREDEQFF
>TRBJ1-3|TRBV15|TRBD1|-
TGTGCCACCAGCGCCGACAGGGTCGGAAACACCATATATTTT
CATSADRVGNTIYF
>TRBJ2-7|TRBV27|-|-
TGTGCCAGCAGTTTAAGCCTCCGGGTCCCTACCTACGAGCAGTACTTC
CASSLSLRVPTYEQYF
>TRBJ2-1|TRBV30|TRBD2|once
TGTGCCTGGAGTGGTAAGACTAGCGGGAGGGGTGAGCAGTTCTTC
CAWSGKTSGRGEQFF
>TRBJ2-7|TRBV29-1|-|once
TGCAGCGTTCTTAGTAGTGTCTCTTACGAGCAGTACTTC
CSVLSSVSYEQYF
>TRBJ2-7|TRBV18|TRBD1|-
TGTGCCAGCTCACCACCATATCTTACAGGGGCGGGCGAGCAGTACTTC
CASSPPYLTGAGEQYF
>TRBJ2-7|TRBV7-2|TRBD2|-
TGTGCCAGCAGCTTAGTGGGGACTAGCGGGATAGGATACGAGCAGTACTTC
CASSLVGTSGIGYEQYF
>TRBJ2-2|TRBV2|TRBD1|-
TGTGCCAGCAGGGGACAGGGTTGGGGCACCGGGGAGCTGTTTTTT
CASRGQGWGTGELFF
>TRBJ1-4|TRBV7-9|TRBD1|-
TGTGCCAGCAGCCCGCCGACAGGGGGCGGGTGGGGGAATGAAAAACTGTTTTTT
CASSPPTGGGWGNEKLFF
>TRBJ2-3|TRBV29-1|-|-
TGCAGCGCCTGGGACACTCGACTGGATACGCAGTATTTT
CSAWDTRLDTQYF
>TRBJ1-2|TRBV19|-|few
TGTGCCAGTAGTATAAACAGCCGGTCCGGCTACACCTTC
CASSINSRSGYTF
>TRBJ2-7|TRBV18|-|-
TGTGCCAGCTCTCCTCAGCGGTCCGAGCAGTACTTC
CASSPQRSEQYF